The source of this TCR beta chain is a study of cytomegalovirus exposure and HLA in healthy donors. Worth noting for this clone: No antigen is known for it.

In the PCR, 60 Vbeta and 13 Jbeta primers were used. Libraries were prepared by immunoSEQ multiplex PCR; TCRdb keeps only in-frame clonotypes and omits some of them. This repertoire comprises about 48,000 clones; its ten largest clones make up 6% to 7%. Findings and limits, study-wide: The authors assumed roughly uniform sequencing depth across donors for presence/absence analyses.

V dropped 3 bases and J dropped 6 bases, with 8 bases sitting between them. The CDR3 loop spans 12 amino acids. Germline values: CDR1 SEHNR, CDR2 FQNEAQ (reference sequence). The chain carries TRBV7-9 and TRBJ1-2; TRBD1 is a possible D gene (5 bases). The TCR sequence derives from a male donor in good health and CMV-seropositive. Source material: PBMCs. CDR3 amino acids: CASSLAGDGYTF. The CDR3, as DNA: TGTGCCAGCAGCTTGGCGGGGGATGGCTACACCTTC.